The 11 T cell receptor beta chains presented below share a single source sample, sequenced in a study of T-cell reconstitution after alpha-beta-depleted transplantation in children. Unique molecular identifiers were used to barcode this TCRbeta library. MiXCR was run by TCRdb on the PCR reads, yielding one entry per CDR3 protein. The sample records some 590,000 distinct CDR3 sequences, about 11% being singletons. This material consisted of PBMCs from the stem cell graft donor, taken from the stem cell graft. The receptors stem from a human donor who donated a stem cell graft to a child with acute myeloid leukemia.

This clonotype was seen at least ten times. This chain links TRBV11-2 with TRBJ2-5; 7 bases are a match to TRBD1. Germline V gives CDR1 SGHAT, CDR2 FQNNGV. The CDR3 has 14 amino acids. With V trimmed by 6 bases and J by 3 bases, 7 bases remained unmatched. The CDR3 here is CASSRGTEKETQYF. The CDR3 coding sequence is TGTGCCAGCAGTAGAGGGACAGAAAAAGAGACCCAGTACTTC.

The chain couples TRBV25-1 to TRBJ2-1, with TRBD1 matching over 11 bases. The CDR3 is 15 amino acids. The V and J ends lost 3 bases and 6 bases, in that order; junction bases with no gene match: 4. Per the germline V gene, CDR1 is MGHDK and CDR2 is SYGVNS. The chain's CDR3 is CASSDGQGALNEQFF. CDR3 in DNA: TGTGCCAGCAGTGACGGACAGGGGGCACTCAATGAGCAGTTCTTC.

The CDR3 loop is CAISESGQPNSPLHF. As DNA, the CDR3 is TGTGCCATCAGTGAGTCTGGACAGCCTAATTCACCCCTCCACTTT. The rearrangement joins TRBV10-3 to TRBJ1-6; a weak D match, TRBD1 (6 bases). The V gene lost 0 bases and the J gene lost 6 bases, with 9 bases spanning the gap. CDR1 and CDR2 from the germline V gene are ENHRY and SYGVKD. This CDR3 contains 15 residues.

The rearrangement joins TRBV29-1 to TRBJ2-7, with D perhaps matching TRBD2 (6 bases). V lost 7 bases and J 4 bases, leaving 23 bases between the germline ends. CDR3 size: 15 residues. The germline gives CDR1 SQVTM, CDR2 ANQGSEA. CDR3 in DNA: TGCAGCGCCGGAGGTGGGGGGAGCCCCTCGTACGAGCAGTACTTC. This sequence encodes CSAGGGGSPSYEQYF.

There are a few counts of this clonotype. This chain links TRBV29-1 with TRBJ2-7, with D perhaps assigned TRBD1 or TRBD2 (5 bases each). The CDR3 sequence is 15 residues long. Trimming removed 3 bases at V and 4 bases at J, with 19 bases between. The germline CDR1 and CDR2 sequences are SQVTM and ANQGSEA. CDR3 sequence: CSVEDAVGRGYEQYF. In nucleotides, the CDR3 is TGCAGCGTTGAGGACGCTGTGGGACGGGGATACGAGCAGTACTTC.

Turning to this clonotype: A read error is possible here, since a much larger clone lies one base away. This chain links TRBV2 with TRBJ1-3; 8 positions match TRBD1. The CDR3 is made up of 14 amino acids. The germline V gene encodes CDR1 SNHLY and CDR2 FYNNEI. The CDR3: CASREDRAENTVYF. As DNA, the CDR3 is TGTGCCAGCAGAGAGGACAGGGCCGAAAACACCGTATATTTT.

The chain links TRBV20-1 to TRBJ2-3; D is uncertain. CDR1 and CDR2 from the germline V gene are DFQATT and SNEGSKA (reference sequence). The length of the CDR3 is 13 residues. V gave up 0 bases and J gave up 3 bases, with 7 bases separating them. CDR3 sequence reads: CSARDLVTDTQYF. In DNA form, the CDR3 reads TGCAGTGCTAGAGATCTAGTAACAGATACGCAGTATTTT.

This clonotype was seen more than once but under ten times. The chain combines TRBV28 with TRBJ2-5; 8 bases map to TRBD2. This CDR3 has 16 residues. V was pared by 5 bases and J by 5 bases, with 13 bases of the junction left unmatched. CDR1 and CDR2 from the germline V gene are MDHEN and SYDVKM. Written as DNA, the CDR3 is TGTGCCAGCAGTCCGCAAAAAGCGGGAGTTGGGGAGACCCAGTACTTC. Protein: CASSPQKAGVGETQYF.

The chain has TRBV10-2 and TRBJ2-5; 12 nucleotides align to TRBD2. CDR3 length: 16 amino acids. V was pared by 6 bases and J by 1 base, with 6 bases of the junction left unmatched. The germline gives CDR1 WSHSY, CDR2 SAAADI. CDR3 region: CASREGLAGSQETQYF. CDR3 in DNA: TGCGCCAGCAGGGAAGGACTAGCGGGGTCCCAAGAGACCCAGTACTTC.

The chain is built from TRBV7-2 and TRBJ2-1; 7 bases match TRBD2. V dropped 1 base and J dropped 0; count of bases not matched to a gene: 6. Germline CDR1 and CDR2: SGHTA and FQGNSA. The CDR3 contains 17 residues. DNA for the CDR3: TGTGCCAGCAGCTTAGGGGGGGGAGGAAGCTCCTACAATGAGCAGTTCTTC. Translating it yields CASSLGGGGSSYNEQFF.

The V call is TRBV10-3, the J call TRBJ2-1; 9 positions agree with TRBD2. This CDR3 is built from 17 residues. V dropped 6 bases and J dropped 7; count of bases not matched to a gene: 16. Germline loops: CDR1 ENHRY, CDR2 SYGVKD. The chain's CDR3 is CAISGIPGREGRNEQFF. The CDR3 DNA reads TGTGCCATCAGCGGCATTCCGGGGCGGGAGGGCCGAAATGAGCAGTTCTTC.